This entry lists 15 T cell receptor beta chains sequenced from one sample in a study of cytomegalovirus exposure and HLA in healthy donors. With 60 Vbeta and 13 Jbeta primers, the PCR was carried out. TCRdb keeps only in-frame clones here, not all; method: immunoSEQ multiplex PCR. The table records under 120,000 clones, roughly 78% of them present only once. Material for sequencing was PBMCs. All receptors derive from a woman aged 40 to 50 in good health and CMV-seronegative.

V and J are TRBV2 and TRBJ2-7, with TRBD1 matching over 7 bases. The CDR3 runs 14 residues. Germline lookup yields CDR1 SNHLY and CDR2 FYNNEI. Germline trimming cut 3 bases from V and 5 bases from J; bases unmatched to any gene: 7. The CDR3 coding sequence is TGTGCCAGCAGTGATAACAGGGGCGTCGACGAGCAGTACTTC. Translated, it gives CASSDNRGVDEQYF.

This chain links TRBV7-2 with TRBJ2-1; D is possibly TRBD2 (7 bases). Germline values: CDR1 SGHTA, CDR2 FQGNSA. The CDR3 is 17 residues long. The V end was cut by 1 base, the J end by 1 base, with 14 bases between. The CDR3 protein is CASSLVQGGISYNEQFF. CDR3 coding DNA: TGTGCCAGCAGCTTAGTACAGGGAGGGATATCCTACAATGAGCAGTTCTTC.

This clone has more than one count but fewer than ten. The chain couples TRBV7-9 to TRBJ2-3; 11 bases agree with TRBD2. Germline CDR1 reads SEHNR; CDR2 reads FQNEAQ (reference sequence). J gave up 1 base and V 5 bases, and 5 bases lay outside the gene matches. The CDR3 extends over 16 amino acids. The CDR3 loop is CASSPATSGGTDTQYF. The CDR3 DNA sequence: TGTGCCAGCAGCCCAGCGACTAGCGGGGGCACAGATACGCAGTATTTT.

The gene calls are TRBV19 and TRBJ1-5, with a possible D match to TRBD1 (6 bases). V lost 3 bases, J lost 4 bases, and 13 bases lay in between. Germline lookup yields CDR1 LNHDA and CDR2 SQIVND (reference sequence). The CDR3 runs to 15 residues. For the CDR3, the DNA is TGTGCCAGTAGTATTATACAGGGCGGAAATCAGCCCCAGCATTTT. Protein product: CASSIIQGGNQPQHF.

The chain is built from TRBV30 and TRBJ1-2; TRBD1 is a possible D gene (6 bases). The CDR3 has 13 residues. Trimming cost V 1 base and J 4 bases, with 10 bases left between them. CDR1 and CDR2 from the germline V gene are GTSNPN and SVGIG (reference sequence). CDR3 bases: TGTGCCTGGAGTGGGGGGCGCGGCTATGGCTACACCTTC. Translation: CAWSGGRGYGYTF. Full variable domain (outside the CDR3, taken from reference TRBV30 and TRBJ1-2): SQTIHQWPATLVQPVGSPLSLECTVEGTSNPNLYWYRQAAGRGLQLLFYSVGIGQISSEVPQNLSASRPQDRQFILSSKKLLLSDSGFYLCAWSGGRGYGYTFGSGTRLTVV.

The gene calls are TRBV19 and TRBJ2-7; possible D gene TRBD1, 6 bases. The V and J ends lost 5 bases and 0 bases respectively, with 14 bases between them. Germline CDR1 reads LNHDA; CDR2 reads SQIVND (reference sequence). This CDR3 spans 15 amino acids. The DNA of the CDR3 is TGTGCCAGTAGTCGTTCAATGGACAGCTCCTACGAGCAGTACTTC. Protein sequence: CASSRSMDSSYEQYF.

By sample fraction, this clone is medium-sized. The rearrangement joins TRBV30 to TRBJ1-2; no clear D gene. This CDR3 has 13 amino acids. Germline V gene lookup returns CDR1 GTSNPN and CDR2 SVGIG (reference sequence). Trimming removed 1 base from V and 5 bases from J, with 11 bases in between. The CDR3 region has the DNA TGTGCCTGGAGTGGGGGTAAGCGGTATGGCTACACCTTC. Encoded protein: CAWSGGKRYGYTF.

This clone has more than one count but fewer than ten. The V and J genes are TRBV27 and TRBJ2-5; D may be TRBD2 (5 bases). The DNA end favors TRBJ2-7, so the J call may be wrong. The germline CDR1 and CDR2 sequences are MNHEY and SMNVEV (reference sequence). The CDR3 extends over 13 amino acids. This CDR3 reads CASRKLGSDEQYF. CDR3 nucleotides: TGTGCCAGCAGAAAGCTGGGGAGCGACGAGCAGTACTTC.

V gene TRBV5-1 combines with J gene TRBJ2-5; tentatively, D is TRBD2 (5 bases). V lost 0 bases and J lost 5, with 14 bases in between. The CDR3 spans 15 residues. CDR1 SGHRS and CDR2 YFSETQ come from the germline V gene. This CDR3 reads CASSLDPVGDETQYF. The CDR3 region has the DNA TGCGCCAGCAGCTTGGATCCGGTGGGAGATGAGACCCAGTACTTC.

This chain joins TRBV6-1 and TRBJ2-2; TRBD1 aligns across 8 bases. Trimming took 4 bases from V and 4 from J; bases not matched to a gene: 2. Per the germline V gene, CDR1 is MNHNS and CDR2 is SASEGT. The CDR3 is 14 amino acids. The CDR3 loop reads CASSARGLTGELFF. The CDR3 DNA follows: TGTGCCAGCAGTGCCAGGGGGCTCACCGGGGAGCTGTTTTTT.

The rearrangement joins TRBV11-2 to TRBJ2-5, with TRBD2 matching over 8 bases. The CDR3 runs to 15 residues. Germline-derived CDR1 and CDR2 are SGHAT and FQNNGV. With 4 bases clipped from V and 2 bases from J, the junction kept 6 bases outside the gene matches. CDR3 amino acids: CASSSGGRRQETQYF. CDR3 nucleotide sequence: TGTGCCAGCAGCTCGGGCGGGAGGCGACAAGAGACCCAGTACTTC.

CDR3 coding DNA: TGTGCCAGCAGCTACGGACAGGGTGGTAAGCCCCAGCATTTT. Protein sequence: CASSYGQGGKPQHF. This chain uses TRBV5-6 with TRBJ1-5, with 8 bases aligning to TRBD1. Looked up from germline, CDR1 is SGHDT and CDR2 is YYEEEE. After removal of 3 bases from V and 8 bases from J, the junction contained 7 bases not matched to a gene. The CDR3 is made up of 14 amino acids.

This clone was counted once. The chain employs TRBV5-1 and TRBJ1-4; possible D gene TRBD1, 5 bases. V dropped 0 bases and J dropped 7 bases, with 13 bases sitting between them. The V gene's germline CDR1 is SGHRS and CDR2 YFSETQ. There are 15 residues in the CDR3. CDR3 sequence (DNA): TGCGCCAGCAGCTTGGATCCAGGGATCGGTGAAAAACTGTTTTTT. The encoded protein is CASSLDPGIGEKLFF.

The rearrangement links TRBV4-3 to TRBJ2-1, with 10 bases that match TRBD2. The CDR3 totals 15 residues. The germline V gene encodes CDR1 LGHNA and CDR2 YSLEER. J gave up 11 bases and V 0 bases, and 7 bases lay outside the gene matches. In nucleotides, the CDR3 is TGCGCCAGCAGCCAAGAACCTAGCGGGAGTTTTCAGCAGTTCTTC. As protein: CASSQEPSGSFQQFF.

The chain has TRBV10-2 and TRBJ1-1; D is perhaps TRBD1 (5 bases). CDR3 size: 15 residues. The germline V gene has CDR1 WSHSY and CDR2 SAAADI. Trimming pared 0 bases from V and 0 bases from J, leaving 8 bases between. The CDR3, as DNA: TGCGCCAGCAGTGAGTCGACAGAGATGAACACTGAAGCTTTCTTT. Translating it yields CASSESTEMNTEAFF.